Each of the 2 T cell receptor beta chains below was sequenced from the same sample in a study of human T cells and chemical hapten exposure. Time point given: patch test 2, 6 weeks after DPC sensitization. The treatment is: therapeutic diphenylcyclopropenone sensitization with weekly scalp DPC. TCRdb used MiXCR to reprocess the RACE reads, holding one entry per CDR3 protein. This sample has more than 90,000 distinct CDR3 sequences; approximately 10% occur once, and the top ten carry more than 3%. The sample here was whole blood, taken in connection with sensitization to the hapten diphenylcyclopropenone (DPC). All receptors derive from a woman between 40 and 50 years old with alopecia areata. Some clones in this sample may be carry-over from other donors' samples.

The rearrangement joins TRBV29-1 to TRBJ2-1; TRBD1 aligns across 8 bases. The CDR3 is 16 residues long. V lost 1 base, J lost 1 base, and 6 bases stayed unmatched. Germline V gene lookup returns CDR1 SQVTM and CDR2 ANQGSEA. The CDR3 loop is CSVEGGQVRSYNEQFF. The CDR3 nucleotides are TGCAGCGTTGAAGGGGGACAGGTCCGGTCCTACAATGAGCAGTTCTTC.

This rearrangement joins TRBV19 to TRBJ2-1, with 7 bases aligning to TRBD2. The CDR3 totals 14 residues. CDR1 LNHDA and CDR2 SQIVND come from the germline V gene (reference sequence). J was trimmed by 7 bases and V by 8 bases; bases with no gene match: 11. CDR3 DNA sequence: TGTGCCAGTCGATGGGGGAGGGGAGGGAATGAGCAGTTCTTC. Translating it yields CASRWGRGGNEQFF.